This is a list of T cell receptor beta chains from one sample in a study of T cells in Graves' hyperthyroidism and ophthalmopathy. TCRdb re-analysed the multiplex PCR reads in MiXCR, keeping a single row per CDR3 protein. The profile shows about 610,000 distinct CDR3 sequences, 40% to 55% of them singletons. Sequences were obtained from peripheral blood or thyroid tissue (not recorded which). The receptor set was obtained from a woman aged 18-30 years with Graves' hyperthyroidism. CDR3s include the opening cysteine and the closing phenylalanine or tryptophan. The D gene is left open where the match is weak. Size is stated for part of the rows, as once, few or many counts, or as a class when the clone is expanded.

d_gene: .
abundance: many
j_gene: TRBJ2-7
v_gene: TRBV13
CDR3aa: CASSLIRTLAGEQYF
CDR3nt: TGTGCCAGCAGCTTAATCCGGACACTGGCGGGGGAGCAGTACTTC

d_gene: .
abundance: many
j_gene: TRBJ1-1
v_gene: TRBV7-7
CDR3aa: CASSPLQGKAEAFF
CDR3nt: TGTGCCAGCAGCCCTCTCCAGGGCAAGGCTGAAGCTTTCTTT

d_gene: TRBD1
abundance: .
j_gene: TRBJ1-1
v_gene: TRBV7-2
CDR3aa: CASSLDRGPTEAFF
CDR3nt: TGTGCCAGCAGCTTGGACAGGGGTCCGACTGAAGCTTTCTTT

d_gene: .
abundance: .
j_gene: TRBJ1-1
v_gene: TRBV5-1
CDR3aa: CASSLGLAYNEAFF
CDR3nt: TGCGCCAGCAGCCTAGGACTAGCCTACAATGAAGCTTTCTTT

d_gene: .
abundance: many
j_gene: TRBJ2-1
v_gene: TRBV29-1
CDR3aa: CSVVGGLEQFF
CDR3nt: TGCAGCGTTGTAGGGGGGCTTGAGCAGTTCTTC

d_gene: .
abundance: few
j_gene: TRBJ2-7
v_gene: TRBV7-3
CDR3aa: CASSIRQGTYEQYF
CDR3nt: TGTGCCAGTAGTATCCGCCAGGGTACCTACGAGCAGTACTTC

d_gene: .
abundance: many
j_gene: TRBJ2-2
v_gene: TRBV25-1
CDR3aa: CASSESPWELFF
CDR3nt: TGTGCCAGCAGTGAATCACCGTGGGAGCTGTTTTTT

d_gene: TRBD1
abundance: many
j_gene: TRBJ2-7
v_gene: TRBV27
CDR3aa: CATWDSSYEQYF
CDR3nt: TGTGCCACGTGGGACAGCTCCTACGAGCAGTACTTC

d_gene: .
abundance: many
j_gene: TRBJ2-7
v_gene: TRBV7-3
CDR3aa: CASSFLQGYEQYF
CDR3nt: TGTGCCAGCAGCTTCTTACAGGGTTACGAGCAGTACTTC

d_gene: TRBD1
abundance: .
j_gene: TRBJ2-1
v_gene: TRBV12-3/TRBV12-4
CDR3aa: CASSQPGQGWGEQFF
CDR3nt: TGTGCCAGCAGTCAACCGGGACAGGGGTGGGGTGAGCAGTTCTTC

d_gene: .
abundance: many
j_gene: TRBJ1-1
v_gene: TRBV20-1
CDR3aa: CSARVGSDYTEAFF
CDR3nt: TGCAGTGCTAGAGTGGGGTCAGACTACACTGAAGCTTTCTTT

d_gene: .
abundance: .
j_gene: TRBJ1-1
v_gene: TRBV10-3
CDR3aa: CAISVSGDTEAFF
CDR3nt: TGTGCCATCAGTGTATCAGGGGACACTGAAGCTTTCTTT

d_gene: .
abundance: few
j_gene: TRBJ2-5
v_gene: TRBV24-1
CDR3aa: CATSDPSGGSPETQYF
CDR3nt: TGTGCCACCAGTGACCCCAGCGGAGGGAGTCCAGAGACCCAGTACTTC

d_gene: .
abundance: .
j_gene: TRBJ2-6
v_gene: TRBV3-1
CDR3aa: CASSQIQSSGANVLTF
CDR3nt: TGTGCCAGCAGCCAAATTCAGAGCTCTGGGGCCAACGTCCTGACTTTC

d_gene: TRBD2
abundance: .
j_gene: TRBJ2-7
v_gene: TRBV2
CDR3aa: CSASRNSGSNEQYF
CDR3nt: TGCAGTGCTAGCAGGAATAGCGGGAGTAACGAGCAGTACTTC

d_gene: TRBD2
abundance: many
j_gene: TRBJ2-7
v_gene: TRBV12-3/TRBV12-4
CDR3aa: CASSRGLVYEQYF
CDR3nt: TGTGCCAGCAGCCGAGGACTAGTTTACGAGCAGTACTTC

d_gene: TRBD2
abundance: .
j_gene: TRBJ2-7
v_gene: TRBV20-1
CDR3aa: CSARDPERGEQYF
CDR3nt: TGCAGTGCTAGAGATCCAGAGCGGGGAGAGCAGTACTTC

d_gene: .
abundance: .
j_gene: TRBJ2-2
v_gene: TRBV7-2
CDR3aa: CASSPEGASGGELFF
CDR3nt: TGTGCCAGCAGCCCCGAGGGGGCTAGCGGAGGGGAGCTGTTTTTT

d_gene: .
abundance: many
j_gene: TRBJ1-1
v_gene: TRBV20-1
CDR3aa: CTGLGGMNTEAFF
CDR3nt: TGCACGGGGTTGGGCGGTATGAACACTGAAGCTTTCTTT

d_gene: TRBD1
abundance: .
j_gene: TRBJ1-5
v_gene: TRBV29-1
CDR3aa: CSSRQQGDQPQHF
CDR3nt: TGCAGCTCACGTCAACAGGGGGATCAGCCCCAGCATTTT

d_gene: TRBD2
abundance: many
j_gene: TRBJ2-6
v_gene: TRBV6-1
CDR3aa: CAGRRRGGPIIGANVLTF
CDR3nt: TGTGCCGGACGGAGGAGGGGAGGGCCTATCATTGGGGCCAACGTCCTGACTTTC

d_gene: TRBD2
abundance: many
j_gene: TRBJ2-7
v_gene: TRBV20-1
CDR3aa: CSARVRTSGIYEQYF
CDR3nt: TGCAGTGCTAGAGTAAGGACTAGCGGGATTTACGAGCAGTACTTC

d_gene: .
abundance: many
j_gene: TRBJ1-2
v_gene: TRBV20-1
CDR3aa: CSARAAFGAATVGAYGYTF
CDR3nt: TGCAGTGCTAGAGCCGCTTTCGGGGCAGCAACAGTCGGGGCATATGGCTACACCTTC

d_gene: .
abundance: .
j_gene: TRBJ2-2
v_gene: TRBV29-1
CDR3aa: CSVEWFSGELFF
CDR3nt: TGCAGCGTTGAATGGTTTAGCGGGGAGCTGTTTTTT

d_gene: .
abundance: .
j_gene: TRBJ2-5
v_gene: TRBV5-1
CDR3aa: CASSLTGMNQYF
CDR3nt: TGCGCCAGCAGCTTAACAGGGATGAACCAGTACTTC

d_gene: .
abundance: many
j_gene: TRBJ1-5
v_gene: TRBV24-1
CDR3aa: CATSDRISQPQHF
CDR3nt: TGTGCCACCAGTGACCGTATAAGTCAGCCCCAGCATTTT

d_gene: TRBD1
abundance: many
j_gene: TRBJ2-7
v_gene: TRBV7-2
CDR3aa: CASSLAQGGDEQYF
CDR3nt: TGTGCCAGCAGCTTAGCGCAAGGGGGCGACGAGCAGTACTTC

d_gene: .
abundance: .
j_gene: TRBJ2-7
v_gene: TRBV12-3/TRBV12-4
CDR3aa: CASEGSVTSDEQYF
CDR3nt: TGTGCTAGTGAGGGGTCGGTCACATCCGATGAGCAGTACTTC

d_gene: .
abundance: many
j_gene: TRBJ2-7
v_gene: TRBV5-8
CDR3aa: CASSLLSSTYEQYF
CDR3nt: TGTGCCAGCAGCTTGTTATCATCCACCTACGAGCAGTACTTC

d_gene: .
abundance: many
j_gene: TRBJ1-4
v_gene: TRBV6-5
CDR3aa: CASSYKDGEKLFF
CDR3nt: TGTGCCAGCAGTTACAAGGACGGTGAAAAACTGTTTTTT

d_gene: TRBD1
abundance: .
j_gene: TRBJ2-3
v_gene: TRBV9
CDR3aa: CASKAGQGTDTQYF
CDR3nt: TGTGCCAGCAAAGCCGGACAGGGCACAGATACGCAGTATTTT

d_gene: .
abundance: .
j_gene: TRBJ1-2
v_gene: TRBV20-1
CDR3aa: CSASFWEYGYTF
CDR3nt: TGCAGTGCCAGTTTTTGGGAATACGGCTACACCTTC

d_gene: .
abundance: many
j_gene: TRBJ2-7
v_gene: TRBV5-4
CDR3aa: CASSLDYPYEQYF
CDR3nt: TGTGCCAGCAGCTTGGACTACCCCTACGAGCAGTACTTC

d_gene: .
abundance: .
j_gene: TRBJ2-7
v_gene: TRBV3-1
CDR3aa: CASCHPRSYEQYF
CDR3nt: TGTGCCAGCTGCCATCCTCGGAGTTACGAGCAGTACTTC

d_gene: .
abundance: few
j_gene: TRBJ1-1
v_gene: TRBV11-2
CDR3aa: CASSLLRAGEAFF
CDR3nt: TGTGCCAGCAGCTTGCTCAGAGCGGGTGAAGCTTTCTTT

d_gene: TRBD2
abundance: many
j_gene: TRBJ2-7
v_gene: TRBV6-6
CDR3aa: CASRPSGSQYEQYF
CDR3nt: TGTGCCAGCAGACCAAGCGGGAGTCAATACGAGCAGTACTTC

d_gene: TRBD1
abundance: many
j_gene: TRBJ1-2
v_gene: TRBV6-5
CDR3aa: CASRDREERGYTF
CDR3nt: TGTGCCAGCAGGGACAGGGAGGAACGTGGCTACACCTTC

d_gene: .
abundance: .
j_gene: TRBJ2-7
v_gene: TRBV29-1
CDR3aa: CSSVTGPEQYF
CDR3nt: TGCAGCTCCGTCACAGGGCCCGAGCAGTACTTC

d_gene: .
abundance: once
j_gene: TRBJ1-2
v_gene: TRBV10-3
CDR3aa: CAISESILAGYGYTF
CDR3nt: TGTGCCATCAGTGAGTCGATCCTAGCGGGCTATGGCTACACCTTC

d_gene: .
abundance: few
j_gene: TRBJ2-1
v_gene: TRBV10-3
CDR3aa: CAIMPTGHNEQFF
CDR3nt: TGTGCCATCATGCCGACAGGACACAATGAGCAGTTCTTC

d_gene: .
abundance: many
j_gene: TRBJ1-1
v_gene: TRBV3-1
CDR3aa: CASSRLQGNTEAFF
CDR3nt: TGTGCCAGCAGCCGCCTCCAGGGGAACACTGAAGCTTTCTTT

d_gene: .
abundance: many
j_gene: TRBJ2-7
v_gene: TRBV5-1
CDR3aa: CASSLGGAEGFSYEQYF
CDR3nt: TGCGCCAGCAGCTTGGGGGGAGCCGAGGGCTTTTCCTACGAGCAGTACTTC

d_gene: .
abundance: .
j_gene: TRBJ2-5
v_gene: TRBV14
CDR3aa: CASSLKTSGTGMETQYF
CDR3nt: TGTGCCAGCAGCCTCAAAACTAGCGGGACAGGGATGGAGACCCAGTACTTC

d_gene: .
abundance: once
j_gene: TRBJ2-5
v_gene: TRBV29-1
CDR3aa: CSAGTLGQGIQETQYF
CDR3nt: TGCAGCGCGGGCACCCTGGGGCAGGGAATCCAAGAGACCCAGTACTTC

d_gene: TRBD2
abundance: .
j_gene: TRBJ2-7
v_gene: TRBV7-7
CDR3aa: CASSPGTSGAYEQYF
CDR3nt: TGTGCTAGCAGCCCCGGGACTAGCGGAGCGTACGAGCAGTACTTC

d_gene: .
abundance: .
j_gene: TRBJ1-3
v_gene: TRBV5-6
CDR3aa: CASSSDRYSGNTIYF
CDR3nt: TGTGCCAGCAGCTCAGACAGATACTCTGGAAACACCATATATTTT

d_gene: TRBD2
abundance: few
j_gene: TRBJ2-2
v_gene: TRBV5-4
CDR3aa: CASSFGGRAAGELFF
CDR3nt: TGTGCCAGCAGCTTCGGCGGGAGGGCCGCCGGGGAGCTGTTTTTT

d_gene: TRBD1
abundance: .
j_gene: TRBJ1-6
v_gene: TRBV6-5
CDR3aa: CASSKTGSNSPLHF
CDR3nt: TGTGCCAGCAGTAAGACAGGGAGTAATTCACCCCTCCACTTT

d_gene: .
abundance: many
j_gene: TRBJ1-6
v_gene: TRBV5-1
CDR3aa: CASATLHNSPLHF
CDR3nt: TGCGCCAGCGCGACACTCCATAATTCACCCCTCCACTTT

d_gene: .
abundance: few
j_gene: TRBJ1-2
v_gene: TRBV6-2/TRBV6-3
CDR3aa: CASSRAGSYGYTF
CDR3nt: TGTGCCAGCAGCCGGGCAGGGAGCTATGGCTACACCTTC

d_gene: TRBD2
abundance: .
j_gene: TRBJ2-7
v_gene: TRBV20-1
CDR3aa: CSSSPGTSGYNEQYF
CDR3nt: TGCAGTTCAAGCCCAGGGACTAGCGGCTACAATGAGCAGTACTTC

d_gene: TRBD2
abundance: few
j_gene: TRBJ2-2
v_gene: TRBV7-3
CDR3aa: CASRRTSRNTGELFF
CDR3nt: TGTGCTAGTCGCCGGACTAGCAGGAACACCGGGGAGCTGTTTTTT

d_gene: .
abundance: once
j_gene: TRBJ1-2
v_gene: TRBV7-2
CDR3aa: CASSTDTPIWGCTF
CDR3nt: TGCGCCAGCAGCACGGACACCCCGATCTGGGGCTGCACCTTC

d_gene: .
abundance: many
j_gene: TRBJ2-7
v_gene: TRBV2
CDR3aa: CASSPRLSSYEQYF
CDR3nt: TGTGCCAGCAGTCCCAGGTTGAGCTCCTACGAGCAGTACTTC

d_gene: .
abundance: .
j_gene: TRBJ2-2
v_gene: TRBV7-9
CDR3aa: CASSLRGPEAGELFF
CDR3nt: TGTGCTAGCAGCTTACGAGGGCCGGAGGCCGGGGAGCTGTTTTTT

d_gene: .
abundance: .
j_gene: TRBJ2-2
v_gene: TRBV14
CDR3aa: CASSQYRLRQLSQNTGELFF
CDR3nt: TGTGCCAGCAGCCAATACAGACTCCGACAGCTATCTCAGAACACCGGGGAGCTGTTTTTT

d_gene: .
abundance: .
j_gene: TRBJ1-5
v_gene: TRBV24-1
CDR3aa: CATSVPGGPNQPQHF
CDR3nt: TGTGCCACCAGTGTTCCGGGGGGCCCGAATCAGCCCCAGCATTTT

d_gene: .
abundance: .
j_gene: TRBJ2-1
v_gene: TRBV2
CDR3aa: CASWRGYNEQFF
CDR3nt: TGTGCCAGCTGGAGGGGGTACAATGAGCAGTTCTTC

d_gene: TRBD1
abundance: once
j_gene: TRBJ2-5
v_gene: TRBV29-1
CDR3aa: CSILTGAKETQYF
CDR3nt: TGCAGCATCCTGACAGGGGCGAAAGAGACCCAGTACTTC

d_gene: .
abundance: .
j_gene: TRBJ1-2
v_gene: TRBV7-2
CDR3aa: CASSLLGFGYTF
CDR3nt: TGTGCCAGCAGCCTTCTGGGCTTTGGCTACACCTTC